A selection of T cell receptor beta chains follows, all from one sample in a study of blood T cells in healthy people across ages. MiXCR was run by TCRdb on the 5' RACE reads, yielding one entry per CDR3 protein. The sample contains over a million distinct CDR3 sequences, under 55% of which appear only once. The sequencing sample was made of blood. All receptors derive from a woman aged 18-29 years in good health. CDR3s include the opening cysteine and the closing phenylalanine or tryptophan. Fields, in order: V gene, J gene, D gene, clone size, CDR3 DNA, CDR3 protein. A D gene is named only where the DNA matches it firmly. For some rows the clone size is stated as once, few or many, or as a class when expanded; others skip it.

TRBV4-1,TRBJ1-2,NA,few,TGCGCCAGCAGCCAACAAGAGTTGACCGGTGGCTACACCTTC,CASSQQELTGGYTF
TRBV4-1,TRBJ2-3,NA,NA,TGCGCCAGCAGCCAAGGCAGGGGTAGCACAGATACGCAGTATTTT,CASSQGRGSTDTQYF
TRBV5-6,TRBJ1-1,TRBD1,NA,TGTGCCAGCAGCCTCTCCCGAGGGGGCATGAACACTGAAGCTTTCTTT,CASSLSRGGMNTEAFF
TRBV12-5,TRBJ2-3,TRBD2,few,TGTGCTAGTGGTTTCCTAGCGGGGGCCCGCTTCACAGATACGCAGTATTTT,CASGFLAGARFTDTQYF
TRBV28,TRBJ2-1,TRBD2,NA,TGTGCCAGCAGTTTAACGACTAGCGGACGATTAAGATGGATCTACAATGAGCAGTTCTTC,CASSLTTSGRLRWIYNEQFF
TRBV7-2,TRBJ2-6,NA,few,TGTGCCAGCAGCTCCGGACACGGGAGCTCTGGGGCCAACGTCCTGACTTTC,CASSSGHGSSGANVLTF
TRBV29-1,TRBJ2-1,TRBD2,NA,TGCAGCGTGGGGACTAGCGGAACCTACAATGAGCAGTTCTTC,CSVGTSGTYNEQFF
TRBV7-9,TRBJ2-3,NA,NA,TGTGCCAGCAGCTTAGCTCACACGTTCACAGATACGCAGTATTTT,CASSLAHTFTDTQYF
TRBV5-5,TRBJ1-2,NA,NA,TGTGCCAGCAGCTTGGGCCAGGGGATAGATGGCTACACCTTC,CASSLGQGIDGYTF
TRBV27,TRBJ2-1,TRBD1,NA,TGTGCCAGCAGTCCCGGGACAGGGGGCTGGAATGAGCAGTTCTTC,CASSPGTGGWNEQFF
TRBV6-1,TRBJ2-1,TRBD2,once,TGTGCCAGCAGAGATAGGACTAGCGGGAGGAAGGGGGGCTCCTACAATGAGCAGTTCTTC,CASRDRTSGRKGGSYNEQFF
TRBV30,TRBJ1-5,NA,NA,TGTGCCTGGAGTGTACGGCTATACCAGCCCCAGCATTTT,CAWSVRLYQPQHF
TRBV4-1,TRBJ2-1,NA,few,TGCGCCAGCAGCCGCGATCCCTCCGGGAGCTCCTACAATGAGCAGTTCTTC,CASSRDPSGSSYNEQFF
TRBV4-2,TRBJ2-7,TRBD2,few,TGTGCCAGCAGTTTACGGAACCCGGGACTAGCGGGAGGGGCCGCATACAATGAGCAGTACTTC,CASSLRNPGLAGGAAYNEQYF
TRBV20-1,TRBJ2-5,TRBD2,few,TGCAGTGCTAGGGTCCCTAGCGGGAGGGGCAATGAGCAGTACTTC,CSARVPSGRGNEQYF
TRBV4-1,TRBJ2-1,TRBD2,few,TGCGCCAGCAGCCAAGTGGCCGGACTAGTGACTCATGAGCAGTTCTTC,CASSQVAGLVTHEQFF
TRBV27,TRBJ2-5,NA,NA,TGTGCCAGCAGTTTACACAGGCGTGAAGAGACCCAGTACTTC,CASSLHRREETQYF
TRBV19,TRBJ2-1,NA,NA,TGTGCCAGTAGTATTCGTTACGGAAATGAGCAGTTCTTC,CASSIRYGNEQFF
TRBV21-1,TRBJ2-3,NA,few,TGTGCCAGCAGCAAAAGGGTCTCGAGCACAGATACGCAGTATTTT,CASSKRVSSTDTQYF
TRBV5-6,TRBJ2-7,TRBD2,NA,TGTGCCAGCAGCTTGTTGCGGGAGAACTACGAGCAGTACTTC,CASSLLRENYEQYF
TRBV4-3,TRBJ2-3,NA,NA,TGCGCCAGCAGCGTAAGTCCGGGACTTACAGATACGCAGTATTTT,CASSVSPGLTDTQYF
TRBV20-1,TRBJ1-2,TRBD1,NA,TGCAGTGCTAGAGAGGACAGGGGGCGCCTAGGCTACACCTTC,CSAREDRGRLGYTF
TRBV4-1,TRBJ1-2,NA,once,TGCGCCAGCAGCCACCCTTCGGCGGGGGGCTACACCTTC,CASSHPSAGGYTF
TRBV29-1,TRBJ2-7,NA,few,TGCAGCGTTACAGGACGGTTCTCCTACGAGCAGTACTTC,CSVTGRFSYEQYF
TRBV4-3,TRBJ1-5,TRBD1,NA,TGCGCCAGCAGCCAGACAGGGGAACAGCCCCAGCATTTT,CASSQTGEQPQHF
TRBV16,TRBJ2-1,NA,NA,TGTGCCAGCAGCCAAGTGACTAGCAATGAGCAGTTCTTC,CASSQVTSNEQFF
TRBV20-1,TRBJ1-2,NA,NA,TGCAGTGCCAACCCCACAGGCAACTATGGCTACACCTTC,CSANPTGNYGYTF
TRBV7-2,TRBJ1-2,NA,NA,TGTGCCAGCAGCTCTCGTGGGCAAGGGGATGTCTATGGCTACACCTTC,CASSSRGQGDVYGYTF
TRBV27,TRBJ1-1,NA,NA,TGTGCCAGCAGTTCAACCCCCCCACAGGGCATGAACACTGAAGCTTTCTTT,CASSSTPPQGMNTEAFF
TRBV28,TRBJ2-7,NA,many,TGTGCCAGCACTGACAGTCGCTACAATGAGCAGTACTTC,CASTDSRYNEQYF
TRBV2,TRBJ1-1,NA,NA,TGTGCCAGCAAGGAGAGGCCAGGGCAGAACACTGAAGCTTTCTTT,CASKERPGQNTEAFF
TRBV6-6,TRBJ1-6,NA,few,TGTGCCAGCAGCGAGGGAACCCAGGCTCTTAATTCACCCCTCCACTTT,CASSEGTQALNSPLHF
TRBV6-2/TRBV6-3,TRBJ1-4,NA,NA,TGTGCCAGCAGACCGACAAGTAATGAAAAACTGTTTTTT,CASRPTSNEKLFF
TRBV12-3/TRBV12-4,TRBJ2-3,NA,NA,TGTGCCAGCAGTTTCCGTTCAGGGGTAGCAGATATGCAATATTTT,CASSFRSGVADMQYF
TRBV15,TRBJ1-1,NA,few,TGTGCCACCAGCAGAGTTGGAGCTGAAGCTTTCTTT,CATSRVGAEAFF
TRBV20-1,TRBJ2-3,TRBD2,NA,TGCAGTGCCCACGGTGGAGCGGGGGGAGGGACAGATACGCAGTATTTT,CSAHGGAGGGTDTQYF
TRBV6-2/TRBV6-3,TRBJ1-2,NA,NA,TGTGCCAGCAGTTATTGGGAGAACTATGGCTACACCTTC,CASSYWENYGYTF
TRBV11-2,TRBJ2-1,NA,few,TGTGCCAGCAGCTACGAGGCTGGGAATGAGCAGTTCTTC,CASSYEAGNEQFF
TRBV10-2,TRBJ1-1,NA,NA,TGCGCCAGCAACAGGGAACAAAACACTGAAGCTTTCTTT,CASNREQNTEAFF
TRBV19,TRBJ2-1,TRBD1,few,TGTGCCAGTAGTATTTATGGGGGACAGGGGAATGAGCAGTTCTTC,CASSIYGGQGNEQFF
TRBV6-1,TRBJ2-1,TRBD2,NA,TGTGCCAGCTTGACTAGCGGGAGGGCCGGCTACAATGAGCAGTTCTTC,CASLTSGRAGYNEQFF
TRBV5-1,TRBJ1-2,TRBD1,few,TGCGCCAGCAGCTCACTCACAGGGGGTCACGGCTACACCTTC,CASSSLTGGHGYTF
TRBV7-9,TRBJ2-1,NA,NA,TGTGCCAGCAGTTCAAATTTAGGGAACAATGAGCAGTTCTTC,CASSSNLGNNEQFF
TRBV6-1,TRBJ1-2,NA,few,TGTGCCAGCAGTGATTGGAGAGACAGCAACTATGGCTACACCTTC,CASSDWRDSNYGYTF
TRBV10-3,TRBJ1-1,NA,many,TGTGCCATCAGTGAACGGGGAAACACTGAAGCTTTCTTT,CAISERGNTEAFF
TRBV3-1,TRBJ1-1,NA,few,TGTGCCAGCAGCCAACGTTCAGGGACGGTCACTGAAGCTTTCTTT,CASSQRSGTVTEAFF
TRBV7-3,TRBJ2-7,TRBD2,NA,TGTGCCAGCAGCTCCCGAGTAGCGGGAGCCAATAATGAGCAGTACTTC,CASSSRVAGANNEQYF
TRBV10-1,TRBJ2-7,TRBD1,NA,TGCGCCAGCAGTGATTCGGGACAGGGGGCCGGTGAGCAGTACTTC,CASSDSGQGAGEQYF
TRBV4-2,TRBJ1-6,TRBD1,NA,TGTGCCAGCAGCCTAAGGGACAGTGATAATTCACCCCTCCACTTT,CASSLRDSDNSPLHF
TRBV7-2,TRBJ1-2,NA,once,TGTGCCAGCAGCGTACAGACAGCAACGTATGGCTACACCTTC,CASSVQTATYGYTF
TRBV20-1,TRBJ1-3,NA,NA,TGCAGTGCTAGAGAATGGGGACGGAACTCCCTCTCTGGAAACACCATATATTTT,CSAREWGRNSLSGNTIYF
TRBV7-2,TRBJ2-1,TRBD2,NA,TGTGCCAGCAGCTTAGCGGCTAGCGGGCCCTACAATGAGCAGTTCTTC,CASSLAASGPYNEQFF
TRBV6-5,TRBJ2-4,NA,NA,TGTGCCAGCAGTTACGGGGTCCAACTAGCCAAAAACATTCAGTACTTC,CASSYGVQLAKNIQYF
TRBV4-1,TRBJ2-1,NA,NA,TGCGCCAGCAGCCAAGTAGGGTCCCGTACGAGTGAGCAGTTCTTC,CASSQVGSRTSEQFF
TRBV27,TRBJ1-2,NA,NA,TGTGCCAGCCGTCCACAGAGGTGGGCTGGCTACACCTTC,CASRPQRWAGYTF
TRBV27,TRBJ1-6,NA,few,TGTGCCAGCAGTTTGTTCCCCCTAGGGGTATATAATTCACCCCTCCACTTT,CASSLFPLGVYNSPLHF
TRBV20-1,TRBJ2-1,TRBD2,few,TGCAGTGCTAGTGGGGGGGGACTAGCCTACAATGAGCAGTTCTTC,CSASGGGLAYNEQFF
TRBV4-1,TRBJ2-2,TRBD2,NA,TGCGCCAGCAGCCAAGGCGGGGGGAAGGACACCGGGGAGCTGTTTTTT,CASSQGGGKDTGELFF
TRBV12-3/TRBV12-4,TRBJ2-1,NA,many,TGTGCCAGCAGCTGGGACGGTTACAATGAGCAGTTCTTC,CASSWDGYNEQFF